This T cell receptor beta chain was sequenced during a study of shared clonotypes between healthy human individuals. Study as a whole: The plates for each donor numbered three CD4 naive, three CD4 memory, two CD8 naive and one CD8 memory.

After removal of 4 bases from V and 5 bases from J, the junction contained 9 bases not matched to a gene. CDR3 length: 15 residues. CDR1 is WNHNN, CDR2 SYGVQD, per germline (reference sequence). Original processing notes: Junction-only sequences without quality scores came from ImmunoSEQ, so filtering differed. Libraries were prepared by immunoSEQ multiplex PCR; TCRdb keeps only in-frame clonotypes and omits some of them. D and trimming come from the DNA, and the V and J calls and clone size come from that table. The table includes millions of clones, approximately 94% detected once. Healthy adults negative for HIV, lacking recent acute infections or vaccinations, served as donors. Researchers partitioned CD4+ cells into CD45RA+ naive and CD45RA-negative memory subsets.

The sequence was collected from a man younger than 30 in good health. The specimen sequenced was naive CD4+ T cells sorted from blood. Subset: CD45RA+ positively selected. This chain uses TRBV10-1 with TRBJ1-1, with 8 bases matching TRBD1. This CDR3 reads CASSGTGGSSTEAFF. The CDR3 DNA reads as TGCGCCAGCAGTGGCACAGGGGGGTCGAGTACTGAAGCTTTCTTT.